Following are 7 T cell receptor beta chains from one sample sequenced in a study of Japanese encephalitis immunity and Zika vaccine responses. MiXCR was run by TCRdb on the 5' RACE reads, yielding one entry per CDR3 protein. The top ten clones hold approximately 45% of a sample with about 320 distinct CDR3 sequences, 3% to 3.5% of them seen once. PBMCs were CFSE-labeled and cultured for less than 7 days with peptide pools at around 1 ug/mL each. Sequencing used antigen-activated CD8+ T cells from blood, cultured, obtained during a Zika inactivated vaccine study. The receptors derive from an adult man who received an inactivated Zika virus vaccine.

V gene TRBV11-2 combines with J gene TRBJ2-2, with D unclear. The CDR3 sequence is 18 residues long. Per germline, CDR1 SGHAT and CDR2 FQNNGV. Trimming stripped 1 base from V and 3 bases from J, with 18 bases between. The CDR3 nucleotides read TGTGCCAGCAGCTTAGCTAGTAATATAGGGCAGGACACCGGGGAGCTGTTTTTT. As protein: CASSLASNIGQDTGELFF.

This clonotype is large (0.1 to 1%). The chain uses TRBV4-3 and TRBJ2-7, with D maybe TRBD2 (6 bases). V lost 5 bases and J 4 bases, leaving 12 bases between the germline ends. The CDR3 runs to 13 residues. Per the germline V gene, CDR1 is LGHNA and CDR2 is YSLEER. The CDR3, as DNA: TGCGCCAGCAGCGCGGGGTCAGGTTACGAGCAGTACTTC. It codes for CASSAGSGYEQYF.

This clonotype is termed medium-sized. This rearrangement joins TRBV27 to TRBJ1-5; no reliable D call. Trimming stripped 0 bases from V and 3 bases from J, with 6 bases between. Germline V lookup: CDR1 MNHEY, CDR2 SMNVEV (reference sequence). The CDR3 is 14 amino acids. The CDR3 sequence is CASSLSGNNQPQHF. The CDR3 region has the DNA TGTGCCAGCAGTTTATCAGGGAACAATCAGCCCCAGCATTTT.

In its sample, this clonotype ranks as medium-sized. This sequence joins TRBV4-3 and TRBJ1-1; a weak D match, TRBD1 (5 bases). This CDR3 is 16 amino acids long. Germline-derived CDR1 and CDR2 are LGHNA and YSLEER. V was trimmed by 4 bases and J by 0 bases, leaving 15 bases between them. The DNA of the CDR3 is TGCGCCAGCAGCCTCGCGGGTGGGGCTATGAACACTGAAGCTTTCTTT. The encoded protein is CASSLAGGAMNTEAFF.

This clonotype was seen repeatedly, ten times or more. This chain uses TRBV6-5 with TRBJ1-6; TRBD1 aligns across 9 bases. V lost 2 bases and J lost 8; bases outside the gene matches: 22. Germline V gives CDR1 MNHEY, CDR2 SVGAGI. This CDR3 contains 21 residues. The CDR3 region is CASSYHPPGQGLGRGDSPLHF. The CDR3, as DNA: TGTGCCAGCAGTTACCATCCTCCGGGACAGGGTCTGGGTAGGGGTGATTCACCCCTCCACTTT.

By sample fraction, this clonotype is large. The rearrangement joins TRBV21-1 to TRBJ2-7; no DNA check was done on the table's D call, TRBD1. TRBV21-1 is annotated as a pseudogene. The CDR3 spans 16 residues. This chain's CDR3 is CASSRPEGAPPYEQYF. Written as DNA, the CDR3 is TGTGCCAGCAGCAGGCCCGAGGGGGCTCCCCCCTACGAGCAGTACTTC.

By sample fraction, this clonotype is large (0.1 to 1%). The chain is built from TRBV11-2 and TRBJ1-4; 10 nucleotides match TRBD1. J lost 8 bases, V lost 5 bases, and 11 bases had no gene match. This CDR3 is built from 16 residues. The germline V gene has CDR1 SGHAT and CDR2 FQNNGV. CDR3 loop: CASSAVGQGSDEKLFF. Written as DNA, the CDR3 is TGTGCCAGCAGCGCCGTGGGACAGGGGTCAGACGAAAAACTGTTTTTT. The full variable domain, rest sourced from reference TRBV11-2 and TRBJ1-4, is EAGVAQSPRYKIIEKRQSVAFWCNPISGHATLYWYQQILGQGPKLLIQFQNNGVVDDSQLPKDRFSAERLKGVDSTLKIQPAKLEDSAVYLCASSAVGQGSDEKLFFGSGTQLSVL.